One sample yielded the 10 T cell receptor beta chains listed below, sequenced in a study of blood T cell repertoires in COVID-19. Repertoires were generated with immunoSEQ multiplex PCR, while TCRdb's copy carries only in-frame clones and drops some. In the table there are 95,000 to 150,000 clones, 85% to 90% of which are singletons. The sequenced sample consisted of peripheral blood. The receptors originated from a woman in her fifties or sixties with acute or convalescent COVID-19.

The gene calls are TRBV3-1 (or the pseudogene TRBV3-2) and TRBJ2-7; 10 bases map to TRBD2. This CDR3 contains 15 residues. J was trimmed by 6 bases and V by 7 bases; bases with no gene match: 12. CDR1 is LGHDT, CDR2 YNNKEL, per germline (reference sequence). CDR3 residues: CASKKSAGGPCEQYF. CDR3 in DNA: TGTGCCAGCAAAAAATCAGCGGGGGGGCCTTGCGAGCAGTACTTC.

In its sample, this clone was seen a few times. This chain uses TRBV30 with TRBJ1-5, with D possibly TRBD1 on 6 matching bases. Germline-derived CDR1 and CDR2 are GTSNPN and SVGIG (reference sequence). The CDR3 spans 15 residues. The V end lost 2 bases, the J end lost 3 bases, and 14 bases lay between the germline ends. CDR3 protein: CAWSFGGQYNQPQHF. The DNA of the CDR3 is TGTGCCTGGAGTTTTGGCGGACAGTACAATCAGCCCCAGCATTTT.

The genes are TRBV6-5 and TRBJ1-2; TRBD1 might be the D (5 bases). CDR1 is MNHEY and CDR2 is SVGAGI in the germline V gene. The V end was cut by 7 bases, the J end by 0 bases, with 12 bases between. CDR3 size: 14 residues. The DNA for the CDR3 is TGTGCCAGCAAACAGGAGCTTACTAACTATGGCTACACCTTC. Encoded protein: CASKQELTNYGYTF.

This rearrangement joins TRBV7-9 to TRBJ2-2, with 8 nucleotides matching TRBD1. V shed 8 bases and J 2 bases; nucleotides not matched to a gene: 1. Germline CDR1 is SEHNR and CDR2 is FQNEAQ (reference sequence). The CDR3 contains 13 residues. CDR3 in amino acids: CASQGANTGELFF. The CDR3 DNA sequence: TGTGCCAGCCAGGGGGCAAACACCGGGGAGCTGTTTTTT.

The rearrangement links TRBV24-1 to TRBJ2-1; 9 bases align to TRBD2. CDR1 is KGHDR, CDR2 SFDVKD, per germline. After removal of 4 bases from V and 3 bases from J, the junction contained 3 bases not matched to a gene. The CDR3 has 15 residues. CDR3 residues: CATSESSGVYNEQFF. The DNA of the CDR3 is TGTGCCACCAGTGAATCTAGCGGGGTCTACAATGAGCAGTTCTTC.

This sequence joins TRBV27 and TRBJ1-6; tentatively, D is TRBD1 (5 bases). Deletions cut 6 bases from V and 0 bases from J, with 15 bases between. CDR1 is MNHEY and CDR2 is SMNVEV in the germline V gene (reference sequence). The CDR3 totals 17 residues. The CDR3 DNA follows: TGTGCCAGCAGCAAGAAGACAGATAGCTCCTATAATTCACCCCTCCACTTT. It yields the protein CASSKKTDSSYNSPLHF.

The chain has TRBV30 and TRBJ1-2; 8 positions agree with TRBD1. Germline CDR1 is GTSNPN and CDR2 is SVGIG (reference sequence). Germline trimming cut 1 base from V and 4 bases from J; bases unmatched to any gene: 5. The CDR3 sequence is 14 residues long. CDR3 DNA sequence: TGTGCCTGGAGTGCCGCCAGGGGGCTCTATGGCTACACCTTC. Its translation: CAWSAARGLYGYTF.

This sequence joins TRBV4-3 and TRBJ2-7, with D possibly being TRBD2 (6 bases). The CDR3 runs to 14 residues. The germline V gene has CDR1 LGHNA and CDR2 YSLEER. Deletions cut 0 bases from V and 3 bases from J, with 9 bases between. CDR3 coding DNA: TGCGCCAGCAGCCAAGAAGTGGGGGGCTACGAGCAGTACTTC. Protein product: CASSQEVGGYEQYF.

The rearrangement links TRBV5-6 to TRBJ2-2; the match to TRBD1 covers 9 bases. J gave up 3 bases and V 2 bases, and 5 bases lay outside the gene matches. From germline, CDR1 is SGHDT and CDR2 YYEEEE. The CDR3 contains 16 residues. As DNA, the CDR3 is TGTGCCAGCAGCTTACCGGGACAGGGACACACCGGGGAGCTGTTTTTT. Its translation is CASSLPGQGHTGELFF.

The rearrangement joins TRBV4-3 to TRBJ1-6; 9 bases match TRBD1. V gave up 0 bases and J gave up 10 bases; unmatched junction bases: 10. The length of the CDR3 is 17 residues. Per the germline V gene, CDR1 is LGHNA and CDR2 is YSLEER. CDR3 in amino acids: CASSQESGTGIESPLHF. The CDR3 DNA reads as TGCGCCAGCAGCCAAGAATCCGGGACAGGGATTGAGTCACCCCTCCACTTT.